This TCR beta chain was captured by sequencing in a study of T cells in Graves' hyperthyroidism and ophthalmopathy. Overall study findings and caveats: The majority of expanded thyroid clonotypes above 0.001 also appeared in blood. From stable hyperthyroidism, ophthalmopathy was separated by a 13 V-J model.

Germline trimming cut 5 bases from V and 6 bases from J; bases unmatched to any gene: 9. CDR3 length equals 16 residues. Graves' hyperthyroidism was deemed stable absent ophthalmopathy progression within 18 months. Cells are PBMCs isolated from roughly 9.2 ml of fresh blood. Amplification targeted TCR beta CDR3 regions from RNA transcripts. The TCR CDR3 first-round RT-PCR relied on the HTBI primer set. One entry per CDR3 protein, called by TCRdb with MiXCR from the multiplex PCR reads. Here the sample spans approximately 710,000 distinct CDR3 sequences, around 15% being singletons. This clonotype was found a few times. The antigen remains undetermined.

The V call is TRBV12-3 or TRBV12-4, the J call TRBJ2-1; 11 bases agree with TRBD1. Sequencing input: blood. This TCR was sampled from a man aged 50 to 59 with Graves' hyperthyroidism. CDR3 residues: CASSLPRDRGVNEQFF. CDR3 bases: TGTGCCAGCAGTCTACCCCGGGACAGGGGGGTCAATGAGCAGTTCTTC.